This T cell receptor beta chain was sequenced during a study of T cells in Graves' hyperthyroidism and ophthalmopathy. General observations from the study: A model built on 13 V-J features separated ophthalmopathy from stable hyperthyroidism. The model anticipated ophthalmopathy a median around 6 months pre-onset. Within blood appeared most thyroid clonotypes that had expanded above 0.001.

Diagnosis relied on clinical symptoms, serum thyroxine and TRAb, thyroid ultrasound and orbital computed tomography. The table lists this clonotype with many counts. Its antigen is unknown. The CDR3 extends over 17 amino acids. V was pared by 0 bases and J by 0 bases, with 7 bases of the junction left unmatched. Germline assignment: CDR1 MGHRA and CDR2 YSYEKL. TCR beta CDR3 regions were amplified from RNA transcripts. The TCR CDR3 first-round RT-PCR relied on the HTBI primer set. TCRdb redid the calling of the multiplex PCR reads with MiXCR, one entry per CDR3 protein. The data hold around 620,000 distinct CDR3 sequences, with around 46% observed a single time.

The sample comprised peripheral blood or thyroid tissue (not recorded which). The chain is built from TRBV4-1 and TRBJ2-7; TRBD2 matches 8 bases. The clonotype was recovered from an adult woman with Graves' disease, either hyperthyroidism or ophthalmopathy (not recorded which). The DNA of the CDR3 is TGCGCCAGCAGCCAAGATGCCCTAGCGGGTAGCTCCTACGAGCAGTACTTC. Residues: CASSQDALAGSSYEQYF.